The table lists the clone carrying this TCR beta chain with a count of one. CDR3 size: 14 residues. Trimming removed 1 base from V and 3 bases from J, with 8 bases in between. From germline, CDR1 is MGHRA and CDR2 YSYEKL. Here immunoSEQ multiplex PCR was the method, and the copy in TCRdb shows in-frame clones only, minus some. The data show about 200,000 clones, over 70% seen once. The source of the sample is a study of blood T cell repertoires in COVID-19. Turning to the study itself: Spain, Italy and the United States supplied samples that represented acute and convalescent COVID-19. Sample material is recorded as cDNA or gDNA derived from T cells, B-cell-depleted T cells, or PBMCs.

Sequenced input: peripheral blood. The TCR originated in a woman aged 80 or older with acute or convalescent COVID-19. V is TRBV4-1 and J is TRBJ2-3; maybe TRBD1 (5 bases). For the CDR3, the DNA is TGCGCCAGCAGCCAAGTGGGGCAGACAGATACGCAGTATTTT. Encoded protein: CASSQVGQTDTQYF.